This entry concerns a single T cell receptor (beta chain). Trimming cost V 5 bases and J 3 bases; bases outside gene matches: 7. CDR3 length: 14 residues. Germline loops: CDR1 SGHTA, CDR2 FQGNSA. In the original workflow: Quantification of nucleated cells was approximated via reference gene primer amplification. Sequencing used immunoSEQ multiplex PCR; TCRdb keeps in-frame clones, though not all of them. V and J calls and clone size are given by that table; D and trimming were obtained from the DNA. The sample includes around 500,000 clones, approximately 85% of them seen just once. The data were obtained in a study of blood T cell repertoires in COVID-19. Across the study: Sample material is recorded as cDNA or gDNA derived from T cells, B-cell-depleted T cells, or PBMCs.

The origin of this receptor is a human donor in a cohort sampled during active COVID-19. J is TRBJ2-7 and V is TRBV7-2; 7 bases are a match to TRBD1. The specimen was peripheral blood. As DNA, the CDR3 is TGTGCCAGCAGCCACTTACAGGGGCTCTACGAGCAGTACTTC. This gives the protein CASSHLQGLYEQYF.